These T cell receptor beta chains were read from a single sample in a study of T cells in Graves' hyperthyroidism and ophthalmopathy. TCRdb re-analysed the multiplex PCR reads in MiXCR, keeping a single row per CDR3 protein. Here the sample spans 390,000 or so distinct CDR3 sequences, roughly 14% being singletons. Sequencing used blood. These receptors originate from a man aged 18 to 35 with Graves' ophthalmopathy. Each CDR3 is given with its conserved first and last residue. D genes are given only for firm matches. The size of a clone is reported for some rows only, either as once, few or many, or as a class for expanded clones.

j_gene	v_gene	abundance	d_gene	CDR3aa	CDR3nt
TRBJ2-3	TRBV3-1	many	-	CASSQESRGSTDTQYF	TGTGCCAGCAGCCAAGAGAGCAGGGGCAGCACAGATACGCAGTATTTT
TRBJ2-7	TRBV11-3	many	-	CASSLESWGSSYEQYF	TGTGCCAGCAGCTTAGAAAGCTGGGGGAGCTCCTACGAGCAGTACTTC
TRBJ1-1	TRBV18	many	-	CASSPGATEAFF	TGTGCCAGCTCACCAGGGGCCACTGAAGCTTTCTTT
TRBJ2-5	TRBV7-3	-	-	CASSPPAGRETQYF	TGTGCCAGCAGCCCCCCGGCAGGGCGAGAGACCCAGTACTTC
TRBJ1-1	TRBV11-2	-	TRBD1	CASSPTTGSTEAFF	TGTGCCAGCAGCCCAACGACAGGGAGCACTGAAGCTTTCTTT
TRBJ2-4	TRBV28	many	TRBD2	CASSSPRTSGRADIQYF	TGTGCCAGCAGTTCCCCCAGGACTAGCGGGAGGGCAGACATTCAGTACTTC
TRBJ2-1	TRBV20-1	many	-	CSARDGTVNEQFF	TGCAGTGCTAGAGACGGGACTGTCAATGAGCAGTTCTTC
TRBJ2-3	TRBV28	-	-	CASSPVTIRSTDTQYF	TGTGCCAGCAGTCCCGTTACCATCCGAAGCACAGATACGCAGTATTTT
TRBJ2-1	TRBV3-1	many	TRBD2	CASSAQLAGGPNEQFF	TGTGCCAGCAGCGCGCAGCTAGCGGGGGGGCCCAATGAGCAGTTCTTC
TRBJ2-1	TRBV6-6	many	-	CASSYSSPLRDVGYEQFF	TGTGCCAGCAGTTACTCGAGCCCGTTGAGAGATGTGGGCTATGAGCAGTTCTTC
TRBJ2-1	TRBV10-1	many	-	CASSAGDYNEQFF	TGCGCCAGCAGTGCGGGAGACTACAATGAGCAGTTCTTC
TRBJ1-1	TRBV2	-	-	CASSEEAENTEAFF	TGTGCCAGCAGTGAGGAGGCAGAGAACACTGAAGCTTTCTTT
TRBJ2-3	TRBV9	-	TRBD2	CASSPGTSSDTQYF	TGTGCCAGCAGCCCCGGGACTAGTTCAGATACGCAGTATTTT
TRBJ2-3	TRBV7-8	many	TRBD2	CASNSRSGGEADTQYF	TGTGCCAGCAATAGTAGAAGCGGGGGGGAAGCAGATACGCAGTATTTT
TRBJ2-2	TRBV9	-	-	CASSVRTNTGELFF	TGTGCCAGCAGCGTCCGGACCAACACCGGGGAGCTGTTTTTT
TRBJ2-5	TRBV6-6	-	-	CASSYSLGADRETQYF	TGTGCCAGCAGTTACTCATTAGGCGCGGACCGAGAAACCCAGTACTTC
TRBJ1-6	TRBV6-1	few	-	CASSEAPQGGYSPLHF	TGTGCCAGCAGTGAAGCACCCCAGGGCGGCTATTCACCCCTCCACTTT
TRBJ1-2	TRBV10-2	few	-	CASRGGLRDQNYGYTF	TGCGCCAGCAGGGGGGGACTTCGGGACCAGAACTATGGCTACACCTTC
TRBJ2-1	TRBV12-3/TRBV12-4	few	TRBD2	CASNAGASGEQFF	TGTGCCAGCAACGCGGGAGCCTCTGGTGAGCAGTTCTTC
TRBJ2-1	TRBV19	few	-	CASSWDRYYEQFF	TGTGCCAGTAGTTGGGACCGTTACTATGAGCAGTTCTTC
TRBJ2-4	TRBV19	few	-	CASSIATNIQYF	TGTGCCAGTAGTATAGCCACAAACATTCAGTACTTC
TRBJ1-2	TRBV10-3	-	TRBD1	CAISDQGGAYGYTF	TGTGCCATCAGTGATCAAGGGGGCGCGTATGGCTACACCTTC
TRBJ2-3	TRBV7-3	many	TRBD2	CASSQPAGRAPDTQYF	TGTGCCAGCAGCCAACCTGCCGGGAGGGCCCCCGATACGCAGTATTTT
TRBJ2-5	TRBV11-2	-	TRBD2	CASRATGLAVKETQYF	TGTGCCAGCAGGGCCACCGGACTAGCGGTTAAAGAGACCCAGTACTTC
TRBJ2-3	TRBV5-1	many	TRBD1	CASSLQGADDTQYF	TGCGCCAGCAGCTTACAGGGGGCGGATGATACGCAGTATTTT
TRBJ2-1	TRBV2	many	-	CASSELDQFF	TGTGCCAGCAGTGAACTTGACCAGTTCTTC
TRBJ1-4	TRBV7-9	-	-	CASTHRGPNEKLFF	TGTGCCAGCACCCATCGGGGGCCTAATGAAAAACTGTTTTTT
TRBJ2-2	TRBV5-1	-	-	CASRGGGELFF	TGCGCCAGCAGAGGTGGCGGGGAGCTGTTTTTT
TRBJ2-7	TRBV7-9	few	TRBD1	CASSQGGTGYEQYF	TGTGCCAGCAGCCAAGGGGGGACAGGCTACGAGCAGTACTTC
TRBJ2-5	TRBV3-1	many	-	CASSPTTSQETQYF	TGTGCCAGCAGCCCTACTACATCACAAGAGACCCAGTACTTC
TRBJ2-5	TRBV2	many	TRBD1	CASTPGQGLSETQYF	TGTGCCAGCACCCCGGGACAGGGTTTGTCAGAGACCCAGTACTTC
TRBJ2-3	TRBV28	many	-	CASTPSGQDYTDTQYF	TGTGCCAGCACACCTTCGGGGCAGGACTACACAGATACGCAGTATTTT
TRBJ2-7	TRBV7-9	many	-	CASSLLGPYLEQYF	TGTGCCAGCAGCTTACTGGGACCATATCTCGAGCAGTACTTC
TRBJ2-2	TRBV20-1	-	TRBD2	CSAPSGLAGGPGELFF	TGCAGTGCACCCTCGGGACTAGCGGGAGGGCCCGGGGAGCTGTTTTTT
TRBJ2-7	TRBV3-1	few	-	CASSQVVAGSSYEQYF	TGTGCCAGCAGCCAAGTGGTGGCAGGGTCTTCCTACGAGCAGTACTTC
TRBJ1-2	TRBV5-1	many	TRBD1	CASSAGTGGLRYGYTF	TGCGCCAGCAGCGCGGGGACAGGGGGCTTGCGGTATGGCTACACCTTC
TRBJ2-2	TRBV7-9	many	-	CASREETGNTGELFF	TGTGCCAGCAGGGAGGAGACAGGAAACACCGGGGAGCTGTTTTTT
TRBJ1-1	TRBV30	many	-	CAWSKGMNTEAFF	TGTGCCTGGAGTAAAGGCATGAACACTGAAGCTTTCTTT